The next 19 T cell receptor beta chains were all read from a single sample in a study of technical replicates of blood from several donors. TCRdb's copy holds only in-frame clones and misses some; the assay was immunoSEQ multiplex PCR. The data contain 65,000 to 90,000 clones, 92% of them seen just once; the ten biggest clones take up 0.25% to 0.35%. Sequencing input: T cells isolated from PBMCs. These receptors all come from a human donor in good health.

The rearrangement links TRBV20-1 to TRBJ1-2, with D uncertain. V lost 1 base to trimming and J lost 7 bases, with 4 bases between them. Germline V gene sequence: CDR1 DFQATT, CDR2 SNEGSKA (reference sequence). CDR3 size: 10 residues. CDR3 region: CSARASGYTF. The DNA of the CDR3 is TGCAGTGCTAGAGCCAGTGGCTACACCTTC.

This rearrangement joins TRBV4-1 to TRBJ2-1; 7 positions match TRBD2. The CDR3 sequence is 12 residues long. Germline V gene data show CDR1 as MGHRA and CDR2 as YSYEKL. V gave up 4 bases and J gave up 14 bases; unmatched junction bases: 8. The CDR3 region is CASSPNDREEFF. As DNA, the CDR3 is TGCGCCAGCAGCCCCAACGACCGGGAGGAGTTCTTC.

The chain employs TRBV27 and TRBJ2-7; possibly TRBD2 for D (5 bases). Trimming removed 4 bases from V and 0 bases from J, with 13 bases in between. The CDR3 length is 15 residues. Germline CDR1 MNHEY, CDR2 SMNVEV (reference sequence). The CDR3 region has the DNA TGTGCCAGCAGTTCGGGGAAACTGAGCTCCTACGAGCAGTACTTC. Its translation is CASSSGKLSSYEQYF.

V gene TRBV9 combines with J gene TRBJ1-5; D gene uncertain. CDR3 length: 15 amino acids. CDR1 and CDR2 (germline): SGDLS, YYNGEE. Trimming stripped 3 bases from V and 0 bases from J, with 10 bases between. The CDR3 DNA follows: TGTGCCAGCAGCGCTACTCTTAATAGCAATCAGCCCCAGCATTTT. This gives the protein CASSATLNSNQPQHF.

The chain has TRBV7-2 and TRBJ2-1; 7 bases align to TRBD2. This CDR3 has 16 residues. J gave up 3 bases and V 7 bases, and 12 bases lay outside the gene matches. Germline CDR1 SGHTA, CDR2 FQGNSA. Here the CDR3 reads CASNPIGGGFYNEQFF. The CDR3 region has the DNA TGTGCCAGCAACCCTATCGGCGGGGGTTTCTACAATGAGCAGTTCTTC.

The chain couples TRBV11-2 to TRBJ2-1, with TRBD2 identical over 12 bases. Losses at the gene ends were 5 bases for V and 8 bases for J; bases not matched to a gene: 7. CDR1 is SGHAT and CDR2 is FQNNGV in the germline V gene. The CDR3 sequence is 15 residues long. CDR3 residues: CASSITSGGLDEQFF. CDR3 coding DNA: TGTGCCAGCAGCATAACTAGCGGGGGGCTCGATGAGCAGTTCTTC.

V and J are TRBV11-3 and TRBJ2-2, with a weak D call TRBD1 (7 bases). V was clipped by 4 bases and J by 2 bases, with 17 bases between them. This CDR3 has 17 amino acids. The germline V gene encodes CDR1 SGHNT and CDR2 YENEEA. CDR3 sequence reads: CASSSHRGGKNTGELFF. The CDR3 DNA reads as TGTGCCAGCAGCTCGCACAGGGGCGGGAAAAACACCGGGGAGCTGTTTTTT.

CDR3 sequence: CASSGTVLGEQYF. The CDR3 nucleotides are TGTGCCAGCAGTGGAACGGTTCTCGGCGAGCAGTACTTC. The chain combines TRBV25-1 with TRBJ2-7; D gene unclear. Germline loops: CDR1 MGHDK, CDR2 SYGVNS. The CDR3 loop spans 13 amino acids. The V end lost 4 bases, the J end lost 6 bases, and 13 bases lay between the germline ends.

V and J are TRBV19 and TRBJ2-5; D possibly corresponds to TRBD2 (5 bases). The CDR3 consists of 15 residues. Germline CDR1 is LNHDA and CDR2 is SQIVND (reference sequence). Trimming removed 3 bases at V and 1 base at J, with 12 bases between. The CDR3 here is CASSILGVRQETQYF. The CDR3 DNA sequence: TGTGCCAGTAGTATTCTCGGGGTACGCCAAGAGACCCAGTACTTC.

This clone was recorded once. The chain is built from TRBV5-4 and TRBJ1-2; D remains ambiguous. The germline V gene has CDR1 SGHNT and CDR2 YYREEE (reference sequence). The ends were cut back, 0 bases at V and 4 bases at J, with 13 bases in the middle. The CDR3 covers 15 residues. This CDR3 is CASSLEPGRSYGYTF. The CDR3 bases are TGTGCCAGCAGCTTGGAGCCGGGAAGGAGCTATGGCTACACCTTC.

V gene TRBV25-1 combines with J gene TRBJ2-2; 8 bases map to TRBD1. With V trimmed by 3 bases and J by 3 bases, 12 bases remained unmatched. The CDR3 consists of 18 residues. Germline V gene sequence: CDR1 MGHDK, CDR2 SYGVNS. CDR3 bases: TGTGCCAGCAGTGAGAGATTGACAGGGGCCTACGACACCGGGGAGCTGTTTTTT. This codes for CASSERLTGAYDTGELFF.

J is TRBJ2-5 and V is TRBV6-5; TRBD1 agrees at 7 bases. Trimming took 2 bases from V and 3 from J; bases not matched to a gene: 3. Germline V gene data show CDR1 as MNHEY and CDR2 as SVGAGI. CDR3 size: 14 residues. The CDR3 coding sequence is TGTGCCAGCAGTTACGGGGACAGAAAAGAGACCCAGTACTTC. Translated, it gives CASSYGDRKETQYF.

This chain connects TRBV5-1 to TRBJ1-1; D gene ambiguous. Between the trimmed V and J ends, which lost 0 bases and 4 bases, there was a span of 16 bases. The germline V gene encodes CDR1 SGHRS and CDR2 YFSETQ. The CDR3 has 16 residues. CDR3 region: CASSLAGRVPSTEAFF. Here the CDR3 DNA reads TGCGCCAGCAGCTTGGCCGGGAGGGTTCCCTCCACTGAAGCTTTCTTT.

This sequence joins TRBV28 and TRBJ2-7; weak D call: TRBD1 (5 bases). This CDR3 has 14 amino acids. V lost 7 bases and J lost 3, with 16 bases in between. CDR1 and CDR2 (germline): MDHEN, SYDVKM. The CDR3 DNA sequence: TGTGCCAGCACTGGTCAGGGTGGGAACTACGAGCAGTACTTC. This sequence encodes CASTGQGGNYEQYF.

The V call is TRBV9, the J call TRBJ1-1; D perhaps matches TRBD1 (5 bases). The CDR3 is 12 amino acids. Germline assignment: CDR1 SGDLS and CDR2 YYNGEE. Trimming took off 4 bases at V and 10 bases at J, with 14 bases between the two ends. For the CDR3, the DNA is TGTGCCAGCAGCCCGGGCAGGGATGGAGCTTTCTTT. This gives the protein CASSPGRDGAFF.

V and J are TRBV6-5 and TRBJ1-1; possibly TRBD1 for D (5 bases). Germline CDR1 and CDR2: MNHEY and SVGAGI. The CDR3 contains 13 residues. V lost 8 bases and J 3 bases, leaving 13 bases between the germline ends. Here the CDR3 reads CASARGSHTEAFF. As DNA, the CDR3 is TGTGCCAGCGCTAGGGGTTCTCACACTGAAGCTTTCTTT.

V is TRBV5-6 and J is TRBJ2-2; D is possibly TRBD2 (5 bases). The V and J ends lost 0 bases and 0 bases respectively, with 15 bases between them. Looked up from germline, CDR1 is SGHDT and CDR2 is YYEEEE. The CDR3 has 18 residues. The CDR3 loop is CASSLVGERFANTGELFF. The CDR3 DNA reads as TGTGCCAGCAGCTTGGTTGGAGAGCGGTTCGCGAACACCGGGGAGCTGTTTTTT.

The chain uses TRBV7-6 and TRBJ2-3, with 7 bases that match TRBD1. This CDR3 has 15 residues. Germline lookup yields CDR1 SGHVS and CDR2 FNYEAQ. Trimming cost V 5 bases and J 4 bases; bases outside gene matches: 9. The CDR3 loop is CASSPVDREADTQYF. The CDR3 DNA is TGTGCCAGCAGCCCCGTTGACAGGGAAGCAGATACGCAGTATTTT.

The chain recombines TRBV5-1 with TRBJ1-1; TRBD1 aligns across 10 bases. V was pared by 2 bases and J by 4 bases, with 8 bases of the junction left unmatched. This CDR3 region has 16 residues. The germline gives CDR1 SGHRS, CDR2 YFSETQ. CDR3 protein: CASSLSPGTGATEAFF. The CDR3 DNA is TGCGCCAGCAGCTTATCTCCGGGGACAGGGGCCACTGAAGCTTTCTTT.